The 25 T cell receptor beta chains given below trace back to one sample, sequenced in a study of blood T cell repertoires in COVID-19. Generated by immunoSEQ multiplex PCR, the TCRdb table keeps only in-frame clones and is missing some. This table has roughly 42,000 clones, roughly 92% appearing once. Specimen: peripheral blood. These TCRs come from a man aged 45 to 65 with COVID-19, enrolled during active disease.

The rearrangement uses TRBV19 and TRBJ2-7; D is undetermined. Germline V gives CDR1 LNHDA, CDR2 SQIVND (reference sequence). Trimming took 3 bases from V and 0 from J, leaving 12 bases between them. This CDR3 contains 15 residues. The DNA of the CDR3 is TGTGCCAGTAGTATCGGAGCGTCCCACTCCTACGAGCAGTACTTC. Amino acid sequence: CASSIGASHSYEQYF. Drawing the rest from reference TRBV19 and TRBJ2-7, the complete variable domain is DGGITQSPKYLFRKEGQNVTLSCEQNLNHDAMYWYRQDPGQGLRLIYYSQIVNDFQKGDIAEGYSVSREKKESFPLTVTSAQKNPTAFYLCASSIGASHSYEQYFGPGTRLTVT.

This chain links TRBV6-4 with TRBJ1-5, with 10 bases fitting TRBD1. Germline V gene lookup returns CDR1 MRHNA and CDR2 SNTAGT. This CDR3 is built from 15 residues. With V trimmed by 4 bases and J by 2 bases, 2 bases remained unmatched. The CDR3 region is CASSGQGAGNQPQHF. DNA of the CDR3: TGTGCCAGCAGTGGACAGGGGGCGGGCAATCAGCCCCAGCATTTT.

J is TRBJ1-2 and V is TRBV6-2 or TRBV6-3; D perhaps matches TRBD1 (5 bases). The CDR3 runs 13 residues. Trimming cost V 5 bases and J 5 bases, with 12 bases left between them. CDR1 and CDR2 (germline): MNHEY, SVGEGT. The CDR3 protein is CASSPRGRYGYTF. The CDR3 bases are TGTGCCAGCAGTCCCCGGGGGAGATATGGCTACACCTTC.

The gene calls are TRBV11-2 and TRBJ1-4; unclear D gene. In germline, CDR1 is SGHAT, CDR2 FQNNGV. Trimming took off 4 bases at V and 5 bases at J, with 5 bases between the two ends. This CDR3 comprises 12 residues. Written as DNA, the CDR3 is TGTGCCAGCAGCTCCACAAATGAAAAACTGTTTTTT. Encoded protein: CASSSTNEKLFF.

The J gene is TRBJ1-2, the V gene TRBV7-9; the match to TRBD1 covers 9 bases. Germline V CDR1 and CDR2: SEHNR, FQNEAQ (reference sequence). The CDR3 loop spans 15 amino acids. Losses at the gene ends were 0 bases for V and 6 bases for J; bases not matched to a gene: 5. This CDR3 is CASSLALGQGNGYTF. CDR3 bases: TGTGCCAGCAGCTTAGCCCTGGGACAGGGAAATGGCTACACCTTC. Full variable domain (rest looked up from reference TRBV7-9 and TRBJ1-2): DTGVSQNPRHKITKRGQNVTFRCDPISEHNRLYWYRQTLGQGPEFLTYFQNEAQLEKSRLLSDRFSAERPKGSFSTLEIQRTEQGDSAMYLCASSLALGQGNGYTFGSGTRLTVV.

This rearrangement joins TRBV19 to TRBJ2-3; 8 bases align to TRBD1. The CDR3 covers 14 residues. CDR1 LNHDA and CDR2 SQIVND come from the germline V gene (reference sequence). V trimming: 5 bases; J trimming: 5 bases; junction bases outside the gene matches: 6. The CDR3 protein is CASSPQDRGDTQYF. The CDR3, as DNA: TGTGCCAGTAGTCCTCAAGACAGGGGAGATACGCAGTATTTT.

The chain combines TRBV5-1 with TRBJ2-7; 8 nucleotides match TRBD2. This CDR3 is 17 amino acids long. Germline lookup yields CDR1 SGHRS and CDR2 YFSETQ. V shed 0 bases and J 5 bases; nucleotides not matched to a gene: 13. Written as DNA, the CDR3 is TGCGCCAGCAGCTTGGGTGTGAGCGGGAGTCCTAGGGACGAGCAGTACTTC. Residues: CASSLGVSGSPRDEQYF.

The J gene is TRBJ2-2, the V gene TRBV2; D uncertain. Germline V gene lookup returns CDR1 SNHLY and CDR2 FYNNEI. V lost 5 bases and J lost 1, with 5 bases in between. The CDR3 sequence is 13 residues long. CDR3 sequence: CASSPQNTGELFF. The CDR3 DNA reads as TGTGCCAGCAGTCCACAGAACACCGGGGAGCTGTTTTTT.

The chain's CDR3 is CASSFERGYTF. DNA of the CDR3: TGTGCCAGCAGTTTCGAGCGGGGCTACACCTTC. The chain is built from TRBV28 and TRBJ1-2; D uncertain. V lost 3 bases and J lost 8, with 7 bases in between. Germline-derived CDR1 and CDR2 are MDHEN and SYDVKM. The CDR3 consists of 11 residues.

This sequence joins TRBV24-1 and TRBJ2-2; 9 bases are shared with TRBD2. The CDR3 runs to 17 residues. Germline V gene data show CDR1 as KGHDR and CDR2 as SFDVKD. The J segment lost 0 bases and the V segment lost 5 bases, leaving 6 bases of the junction unmatched. The CDR3 nucleotides read TGTGCCACCAGTGGAATTCTAGCGGGGACGAACACCGGGGAGCTGTTTTTT. It is translated as CATSGILAGTNTGELFF.

The chain is built from TRBV18 and TRBJ2-1; TRBD2 aligns across 13 bases. Germline V CDR1 and CDR2: KGHSH, LQKENI. The V gene end was trimmed by 2 bases and the J gene end by 4 bases; junction bases not matched to a gene: 2. The CDR3 is 16 residues long. For the CDR3, the DNA is TGTGCCAGCTCACCAACTAGCGGGAGGGCTTACAATGAGCAGTTCTTC. It specifies CASSPTSGRAYNEQFF.

The chain employs TRBV24-1 and TRBJ2-3, with a weak D call TRBD1 (5 bases). The CDR3 is 15 amino acids. The ends were cut back, 2 bases at V and 5 bases at J, with 13 bases in the middle. From germline, CDR1 is KGHDR and CDR2 SFDVKD. CDR3 residues: CATSDSAQGKDTQYF. CDR3 coding DNA: TGTGCCACCAGTGATTCGGCTCAGGGAAAAGATACGCAGTATTTT.

The rearrangement links TRBV30 to TRBJ1-1, with D maybe TRBD1 (5 bases). Trimming shortened V by 0 bases and J by 2 bases, and 10 bases separated the two germline ends. Germline V gene sequence: CDR1 GTSNPN, CDR2 SVGIG (reference sequence). The CDR3 length is 14 residues. CDR3 bases: TGTGCCTGGAGTGTTGGGACTTTCAACACTGAAGCTTTCTTT. Protein sequence: CAWSVGTFNTEAFF.

This chain links TRBV19 with TRBJ1-1; 7 bases align to TRBD1. Germline-derived CDR1 and CDR2 are LNHDA and SQIVND (reference sequence). The CDR3 length is 14 residues. Germline trimming cut 0 bases from V and 3 bases from J; bases unmatched to any gene: 1. The CDR3 loop is CASSIDGQDTEAFF. The CDR3 nucleotides are TGTGCCAGTAGTATAGACGGACAGGACACTGAAGCTTTCTTT.

V gene TRBV2 combines with J gene TRBJ2-3; 11 nucleotides match TRBD1. Unmatched junction bases numbered 8, after V lost 7 bases and J lost 5 bases. Germline CDR1 reads SNHLY; CDR2 reads FYNNEI. The CDR3 totals 15 residues. Written as DNA, the CDR3 is TGTGCCAGCACCACGGACAGGGGGCCCGTAGATACGCAGTATTTT. As protein: CASTTDRGPVDTQYF. The full variable domain, its missing parts supplied by reference TRBV2 and TRBJ2-3, is EPEVTQTPSHQVTQMGQEVILRCVPISNHLYFYWYRQILGQKVEFLVSFYNNEISEKSEIFDDQFSVERPDGSNFTLKIRSTKLEDSAMYFCASTTDRGPVDTQYFGPGTRLTVL.

The CDR3 loop reads CASSSGLADTDTQYF. The CDR3 DNA sequence: TGCGCCAGCAGCTCGGGACTAGCGGACACAGATACGCAGTATTTT. The chain employs TRBV5-1 and TRBJ2-3, with 11 positions matching TRBD2. V shed 3 bases and J 2 bases; nucleotides not matched to a gene: 2. This CDR3 is 15 amino acids long. CDR1 is SGHRS, CDR2 YFSETQ, per germline. The complete variable domain, with remaining parts taken from reference TRBV5-1 and TRBJ2-3, reads KAGVTQTPRYLIKTRGQQVTLSCSPISGHRSVSWYQQTPGQGLQFLFEYFSETQRNKGNFPGRFSGRQFSNSRSEMNVSTLELGDSALYLCASSSGLADTDTQYFGPGTRLTVL.

The chain joins TRBV10-3 to TRBJ2-1, with TRBD2 matching over 9 bases. V lost 5 bases to trimming and J lost 8 bases; unmatched junction nucleotides: 13. CDR3 length: 16 amino acids. Per the germline V gene, CDR1 is ENHRY and CDR2 is SYGVKD. The CDR3 sequence is CAISRRGVAGDDEQFF. In DNA form, the CDR3 reads TGTGCCATCAGTCGTAGAGGGGTAGCGGGAGACGATGAGCAGTTCTTC.

The J gene is TRBJ2-3, the V gene TRBV5-8, with TRBD2 as a possible D gene (6 bases). Germline V gene lookup returns CDR1 SGHTS and CDR2 YDEGEE. There are 14 residues in the CDR3. With 4 bases removed from V and 2 bases from J, the gap between germline ends came to 11 bases. The CDR3 DNA reads TGTGCCAGCAGCGGAGCGGGCCTCACAGATACGCAGTATTTT. As protein: CASSGAGLTDTQYF. Combining the CDR3 with reference TRBV5-8 and TRBJ2-3 gives the whole variable domain EAGVTQSPTHLIKTRGQQATLRCSPISGHTSVYWYQQALGLGLQFLLWYDEGEERNRGNFPPRFSGRQFPNYSSELNVNALELEDSALYLCASSGAGLTDTQYFGPGTRLTVL.

The gene calls are TRBV6-6 and TRBJ1-5; D is perhaps TRBD1 (6 bases). Germline CDR1 MNHNY, CDR2 SVGAGI (reference sequence). V was clipped by 6 bases and J by 3 bases, with 9 bases between them. This CDR3 contains 13 residues. The CDR3 is CASSRGNNQPQHF. CDR3 nucleotide sequence: TGTGCCAGCAGCAGGGGAAACAATCAGCCCCAGCATTTT.

This rearrangement joins TRBV19 to TRBJ2-2; D may be TRBD2 (5 bases). V was trimmed by 6 bases and J by 3 bases, leaving 17 bases between them. The CDR3 sequence is 16 residues long. Germline lookup yields CDR1 LNHDA and CDR2 SQIVND (reference sequence). The CDR3 reads CASSLGIRVDTGELFF. Here the CDR3 DNA reads TGTGCCAGTAGCCTCGGGATTCGGGTAGACACCGGGGAGCTGTTTTTT.

CDR3 amino acids: CASSATGPQPQHF. The CDR3 DNA reads as TGTGCCAGTAGTGCGACAGGTCCCCAGCCCCAGCATTTT. V is TRBV19 and J is TRBJ1-5; tentative D call: TRBD1 (6 bases). The V and J ends lost 5 bases and 7 bases respectively, with 12 bases between them. Germline V gene data show CDR1 as LNHDA and CDR2 as SQIVND (reference sequence). The CDR3 sequence is 13 residues long. Based on the CDR3 plus reference TRBV19 and TRBJ1-5, the full variable domain is DGGITQSPKYLFRKEGQNVTLSCEQNLNHDAMYWYRQDPGQGLRLIYYSQIVNDFQKGDIAEGYSVSREKKESFPLTVTSAQKNPTAFYLCASSATGPQPQHFGDGTRLSIL.

This chain's CDR3 is CASSRATSGSGNEQFF. For the CDR3, the DNA is TGTGCCAGCAGCCGAGCGACTAGCGGGAGTGGCAATGAGCAGTTCTTC. This rearrangement joins TRBV4-2 to TRBJ2-1, with 12 nucleotides matching TRBD2. The J segment lost 6 bases and the V segment lost 4 bases, leaving 7 bases of the junction unmatched. Germline V gives CDR1 LGHNA, CDR2 YNFKEQ. The CDR3 loop spans 16 amino acids.

This chain links TRBV27 with TRBJ1-5; D possibly corresponds to TRBD1 (6 bases). This CDR3 contains 14 residues. The V end lost 6 bases, the J end lost 4 bases, and 13 bases lay between the germline ends. In germline, CDR1 is MNHEY, CDR2 SMNVEV (reference sequence). This chain's CDR3 is CASSFTGRNQPQHF. DNA of the CDR3: TGTGCCAGCAGCTTCACAGGGAGAAATCAGCCCCAGCATTTT.

This clone was observed once. The chain couples TRBV18 to TRBJ1-2; possible D gene TRBD1, 6 bases. CDR3 size: 15 residues. With 4 bases removed from V and 4 bases from J, the gap between germline ends came to 16 bases. Per the germline V gene, CDR1 is KGHSH and CDR2 is LQKENI. CDR3: CASSLQDRATYGYTF. DNA of the CDR3: TGTGCCAGCTCACTCCAGGACAGAGCTACCTATGGCTACACCTTC.

The V call is TRBV19, the J call TRBJ2-7; maybe TRBD1 (6 bases). The CDR3 contains 15 residues. Germline CDR1 is LNHDA and CDR2 is SQIVND (reference sequence). Trimming shortened V by 6 bases and J by 2 bases, and 17 bases separated the two germline ends. For the CDR3, the DNA is TGTGCCAGTAGACTGACAGGCGCTCCCACCTACGAGCAGTACTTC. Protein sequence: CASRLTGAPTYEQYF.